A selection of T cell receptor beta chains follows, all from one sample in a study of blood T cell repertoires in COVID-19. Sequencing used immunoSEQ multiplex PCR; TCRdb keeps in-frame clones, though not all of them. In the table there are more than 300,000 clones, 85% to 90% of which are singletons. Source material: PBMCs or T cells enriched from blood (not recorded which). The origin of the receptors is a woman aged 18-29 years who had recovered from COVID-19. CDR3s include the opening cysteine and the closing phenylalanine or tryptophan. The order of the fields is V gene, clone size, J gene, D gene, CDR3 protein, CDR3 DNA. A D gene is named only where the DNA matches it firmly. Size is stated for part of the rows, as once, few or many counts, or as a class when the clone is expanded.

TRBV5-1	-	TRBJ2-1	TRBD2	CASSLYNGGAWSYNEQFF	TGCGCCAGCAGCTTGTATAACGGGGGGGCCTGGTCCTACAATGAGCAGTTCTTC
TRBV18	-	TRBJ1-1	-	CASSPPGPPVAFF	TGTGCCAGCTCACCACCGGGGCCACCGGTAGCTTTCTTT
TRBV7-2	-	TRBJ1-3	-	CASSLRTGHSGNTIYF	TGTGCCAGCAGCTTACGAACAGGGCACTCTGGAAACACCATATATTTT
TRBV30	few	TRBJ1-3	-	CAWRDSLTIYF	TGTGCCTGGAGAGACAGCCTCACCATATATTTT
TRBV3-1/TRBV3-2	-	TRBJ1-3	TRBD1	CASSQGYQGALGNTIYF	TGTGCCAGCAGCCAAGGATACCAGGGGGCGCTTGGAAACACCATATATTTT
TRBV7-8	-	TRBJ2-7	-	CASSLAWDIDFYEQYF	TGTGCCAGCAGCTTAGCCTGGGACATAGACTTTTACGAGCAGTACTTC
TRBV18	-	TRBJ2-3	TRBD1	CASSTETGRYDTQYF	TGTGCCAGCTCAACGGAGACAGGGCGATACGATACGCAGTATTTT
TRBV4-1	once	TRBJ2-2	-	CASSQDRGSGELFF	TGCGCCAGCAGCCAAGATCGGGGTTCCGGGGAGCTGTTTTTT
TRBV30	-	TRBJ2-2	TRBD1	CAWSLLGQGFSGELFF	TGTGCCTGGAGTCTCCTGGGACAGGGGTTTTCCGGGGAGCTGTTTTTT
TRBV19	once	TRBJ2-7	-	CASSLYPPLGAYEQYF	TGTGCCAGTAGTCTCTATCCCCCCTTAGGAGCCTACGAGCAGTACTTC
TRBV14	-	TRBJ2-2	-	CASSQGPGHRVVAGELFF	TGTGCCAGCAGCCAAGGCCCCGGACATCGGGTGGTGGCCGGGGAGCTGTTTTTT
TRBV6-5	-	TRBJ2-5	-	CASRQQGQETQYF	TGTGCCAGCAGGCAACAGGGCCAGGAGACCCAGTACTTC
TRBV7-6	once	TRBJ2-7	TRBD2	CASSPGLAGGTPYEQYF	TGTGCCAGCAGCCCGGGACTAGCGGGGGGGACCCCCTACGAGCAGTACTTC
TRBV21-1	-	TRBJ2-7	-	CASSPLCYEQYF	TGTGCCAGCAGCCCCCTGTGCTACGAGCAGTACTTC
TRBV9	-	TRBJ1-2	-	CASSVEQGLSNYGYTF	TGTGCCAGCAGCGTAGAACAGGGTTTGAGTAACTATGGCTACACCTTC
TRBV2	-	TRBJ2-1	-	CASSEFGRDNEQFF	TGTGCCAGCAGTGAATTTGGCAGGGACAATGAGCAGTTCTTC